A single sample gave rise to the 26 T cell receptor beta chains below, sequenced in a study of cytomegalovirus exposure and HLA in healthy donors (dated by TCRdb to about 2017). The library was built by means of the immunoSEQ multiplex PCR assay. A mixture of 60 forward primers for TCR Vbeta segments and 13 reverse primers for TCR Jbeta segments was used in the multiplex PCR. Sourced from immuneACCESS, this table was stored by TCRdb with only in-frame sequences that have V and J called. A share of the clones is absent; for the studies checked, an unresolved V gene accounts for under half, and the remainder has no known explanation. The sample table includes 50,000 or so clones. The ten largest make up 6.5% to 8% of the sample. The specimen sequenced was PBMCs. Every receptor here comes from a woman in her 40s in good health and CMV-seronegative.

This chain links TRBV5-1 with TRBJ2-5, with a possible D match to TRBD1 (6 bases). The CDR3 totals 15 residues. The ends were cut back, 4 bases at V and 3 bases at J, with 16 bases in the middle. CDR1 is SGHRS and CDR2 is YFSETQ in the germline V gene. The CDR3 coding sequence is TGCGCCAGCAGCCGGGTGGGACAAGCGGAAGAGACCCAGTACTTC. Translated: CASSRVGQAEETQYF.

This rearrangement joins TRBV29-1 to TRBJ1-2, with D maybe TRBD1 (6 bases). This CDR3 comprises 14 residues. Germline V gives CDR1 SQVTM, CDR2 ANQGSEA. Trimming took 0 bases from V and 6 from J, leaving 14 bases between them. CDR3 DNA sequence: TGCAGCGTTGAAGAATCGGCAGGGGTGGATGGCTACACCTTC. This gives the protein CSVEESAGVDGYTF.

The V gene is TRBV5-4, the J gene TRBJ1-3; 8 nucleotides agree with TRBD1. The germline V gene encodes CDR1 SGHNT and CDR2 YYREEE (reference sequence). Trimming at V came to 4 bases and at J to 3 bases, leaving 3 bases not matched to a gene. The CDR3 loop spans 14 amino acids. The CDR3 DNA reads TGTGCCAGCAGCCCGACAGGGGATGGAAACACCATATATTTT. Translating gives CASSPTGDGNTIYF.

A word on this clone: A junction boundary mismatches the germline segment, possibly from a read error. The chain combines TRBV7-2 with TRBJ1-6; D gene unclear. The CDR3 totals 12 residues. Germline V gives CDR1 SGHTA, CDR2 FQGNSA. The CDR3 spells CASRPPNSPLHF. For the CDR3, the DNA is TGTGCCAGCAGACCTCCAAATTCACCCCTACACTTT.

The rearrangement uses TRBV7-6 and TRBJ2-1; TRBD2 matches 11 bases. The CDR3 length is 16 residues. V trimming: 1 base; J trimming: 4 bases; junction bases outside the gene matches: 3. The germline gives CDR1 SGHVS, CDR2 FNYEAQ. The CDR3 nucleotides are TGTGCCAGCAGCTTAGAGAGACTAGCGGGGTACAATGAGCAGTTCTTC. It codes for CASSLERLAGYNEQFF.

The chain has TRBV7-9 and TRBJ2-7, with TRBD2 matching over 8 bases. The CDR3 spans 14 residues. J lost 2 bases, V lost 5 bases, and 5 bases had no gene match. Germline CDR1 reads SEHNR; CDR2 reads FQNEAQ (reference sequence). Written as DNA, the CDR3 is TGTGCCAGCAGCCTTGAGCGGGGGACCTACGAGCAGTACTTC. It is translated as CASSLERGTYEQYF.

CDR3 coding DNA: TGTGCCAGCAGGGCCCAGGGGCATGAGCAGTTCTTC. It encodes CASRAQGHEQFF. The chain links TRBV25-1 to TRBJ2-1; possible D gene TRBD1, 6 bases. The CDR3 covers 12 residues. The germline V and J ends were trimmed by 6 bases and 8 bases, with 11 bases remaining between them. Germline CDR1 reads MGHDK; CDR2 reads SYGVNS.

The chain joins TRBV11-1 to TRBJ2-2, with D possibly matching TRBD2 (5 bases). Germline CDR1 reads SGHAT; CDR2 reads FQDESV (reference sequence). The CDR3 runs 15 residues. V lost 3 bases and J 4 bases, leaving 12 bases between the germline ends. CDR3 amino acids: CASSLERALTGELFF. DNA for the CDR3: TGTGCCAGCAGCTTGGAGAGGGCTCTCACCGGGGAGCTGTTTTTT.

V and J are TRBV5-1 and TRBJ1-2; 8 bases line up with TRBD1. V lost 5 bases, J lost 0 bases, and 6 bases stayed unmatched. From germline, CDR1 is SGHRS and CDR2 YFSETQ. The CDR3 length is 15 residues. The CDR3 DNA is TGCGCCAGCAGAGGACAGGGTCCCACTAACTATGGCTACACCTTC. Protein: CASRGQGPTNYGYTF.

This chain uses TRBV6-5 with TRBJ2-2, with 15 bases matching TRBD2. The CDR3 is made up of 15 amino acids. Germline V gene data show CDR1 as MNHEY and CDR2 as SVGAGI. V shed 8 bases, J shed 7 bases, and the junction held 5 bases outside the gene matches. The chain's CDR3 is CASGTSGRKGGELFF. The DNA of the CDR3 is TGTGCCAGCGGGACTAGCGGGAGGAAGGGCGGGGAGCTGTTTTTT.

The J gene is TRBJ2-7, the V gene TRBV7-9; tentative D call: TRBD1 (6 bases). CDR3 length equals 13 residues. Trimming shortened V by 3 bases and J by 2 bases, and 8 bases separated the two germline ends. Germline V gene lookup returns CDR1 SEHNR and CDR2 FQNEAQ (reference sequence). CDR3 coding DNA: TGTGCCAGCAGCTTGGGACACACCTACGAGCAGTACTTC. It translates to CASSLGHTYEQYF.

The chain has TRBV6-5 and TRBJ2-7, with D uncertain. Deletions cut 1 base from V and 3 bases from J, with 16 bases between. The CDR3 loop spans 16 amino acids. Germline CDR1 and CDR2: MNHEY and SVGAGI. CDR3 nucleotide sequence: TGTGCCAGCAGTTACTTTCGTTTCTCACCGAGCTACGAGCAGTACTTC. Translated: CASSYFRFSPSYEQYF.

V gene TRBV5-6 combines with J gene TRBJ1-3; maybe TRBD1 (5 bases). Germline-derived CDR1 and CDR2 are SGHDT and YYEEEE. Trimming shortened V by 3 bases and J by 0 bases, and 13 bases separated the two germline ends. The CDR3 is 16 residues long. Here the CDR3 reads CASSWGPGPSGNTIYF. CDR3 DNA sequence: TGTGCCAGCAGCTGGGGCCCGGGTCCCTCTGGAAACACCATATATTTT.

About this clone: An end of the junction does not agree with germline; a read error may underlie this. Other DNA sequences from this sample encode an identical CDR3 as well. V usage is TRBV4-1 and J usage is TRBJ1-6, with 7 nucleotides matching TRBD1. The germline V gene encodes CDR1 MGHRA and CDR2 YSYEKL. The CDR3 length is 17 residues. CDR3 nucleotide sequence: TGCGCCAGCAGCCAAGAACAGACAGGGACACCGCAATCACCCCTACACTTT. Translated, it gives CASSQEQTGTPQSPLHF.

V gene TRBV5-8 combines with J gene TRBJ1-4, with D unclear. CDR1 is SGHTS, CDR2 YDEGEE, per germline. With 3 bases removed from V and 5 bases from J, the gap between germline ends came to 11 bases. The CDR3 is made up of 14 amino acids. Written as DNA, the CDR3 is TGTGCCAGCAGCTACCCAGGCAAAAATGAAAAACTGTTTTTT. Protein product: CASSYPGKNEKLFF.

This chain connects TRBV6-5 to TRBJ2-1, with TRBD2 identical over 8 bases. The CDR3 has 14 amino acids. Trimming at V came to 1 base and at J to 7 bases, leaving 3 bases not matched to a gene. Germline loops: CDR1 MNHEY, CDR2 SVGAGI. The CDR3 bases are TGTGCCAGCAGTTACTTCGCGGGAGGAAATGAGCAGTTCTTC. The encoded protein is CASSYFAGGNEQFF.

V usage is TRBV6-5 and J usage is TRBJ2-7, with 10 bases aligning to TRBD2. The V gene's germline CDR1 is MNHEY and CDR2 SVGAGI. This CDR3 has 14 amino acids. The ends lost 6 bases at V and 6 bases at J; junction bases unmatched: 8. As DNA, the CDR3 is TGTGCCAGCAGCCCGGGACTAGCGCAATCCGAGCAGTACTTC. Translation: CASSPGLAQSEQYF.

J is TRBJ1-3 and V is TRBV5-6, with D unresolved. Per germline, CDR1 SGHDT and CDR2 YYEEEE. V was shortened by 1 base and J by 0 bases, with 8 bases between the two germline ends. There are 15 residues in the CDR3. CDR3 nucleotide sequence: TGTGCCAGCAGCTTGAGCGGTTCCTCTGGAAACACCATATATTTT. This codes for CASSLSGSSGNTIYF.

V and J are TRBV5-1 and TRBJ2-5, with TRBD2 identical over 8 bases. Germline assignment: CDR1 SGHRS and CDR2 YFSETQ. This CDR3 contains 15 residues. The ends lost 4 bases at V and 5 bases at J; junction bases unmatched: 10. The CDR3 region is CASSDIRTSPETQYF. CDR3 DNA: TGCGCCAGCAGCGACATACGGACTAGCCCGGAGACCCAGTACTTC.

CDR3 in amino acids: CASSQGGGPGEAFF. The CDR3 region has the DNA TGCGCCAGCAGCCAGGGGGGAGGGCCGGGTGAAGCTTTCTTT. The chain combines TRBV4-1 with TRBJ1-1, with D tentatively TRBD1 (5 bases). CDR3 length: 14 amino acids. CDR1 and CDR2 (germline): MGHRA, YSYEKL. The V gene lost 3 bases and the J gene lost 7 bases, with 15 bases spanning the gap.

Turning to this clone: The junction does not match germline at one end; this may be a read error. The V call is TRBV28, the J call TRBJ1-6; 7 positions match TRBD1. Germline assignment: CDR1 MDHEN and CDR2 SYDVKM. This CDR3 is 16 amino acids long. CDR3 sequence: CASSRPSGTANSHLHF. CDR3 nucleotides: TGTGCCAGCAGCCGACCCTCCGGGACAGCTAATTCACACCTCCACTTT.

J is TRBJ1-4 and V is TRBV5-1; TRBD1 aligns across 7 bases. The CDR3 runs to 14 residues. J gave up 8 bases and V 0 bases, and 4 bases lay outside the gene matches. CDR1 and CDR2 (germline): SGHRS, YFSETQ. The DNA of the CDR3 is TGCGCCAGCAGCTTGGTGCAGGGGGACGAAAAACTGTTTTTT. This codes for CASSLVQGDEKLFF.

The chain recombines TRBV28 with TRBJ1-5; D unresolved. Germline V gives CDR1 MDHEN, CDR2 SYDVKM. Trimming removed 0 bases at V and 3 bases at J, with 12 bases between. This CDR3 contains 16 residues. The CDR3 DNA reads TGTGCCAGCAGTTTATGGATATTCAGTGACAATCAGCCCCAGCATTTT. This translates into CASSLWIFSDNQPQHF.

This chain links TRBV27 with TRBJ2-3, with 11 bases fitting TRBD1. This CDR3 has 15 residues. The germline CDR1 and CDR2 sequences are MNHEY and SMNVEV (reference sequence). Losses at the gene ends were 5 bases for V and 7 bases for J; bases not matched to a gene: 8. The CDR3 region has the DNA TGTGCCAGCAGTCTCCGGGACAGGGGGAAAAATACGCAGTATTTT. Residues: CASSLRDRGKNTQYF.

The chain recombines TRBV5-1 with TRBJ2-1; D possibly corresponds to TRBD2 (6 bases). The CDR3 extends over 13 amino acids. Trimming pared 4 bases from V and 9 bases from J, leaving 14 bases between. The germline V gene has CDR1 SGHRS and CDR2 YFSETQ. CDR3 in DNA: TGCGCCAGCAGCCACCTGGAGGGGCGTGAGCAGTTCTTC. It translates to CASSHLEGREQFF.

For this clone: The identical CDR3 is also encoded by other nucleotide sequences in the sample. This rearrangement joins TRBV6-5 to TRBJ1-6; possible D gene TRBD1, 6 bases. The CDR3 is 13 residues long. Trimming took off 7 bases at V and 6 bases at J, with 10 bases between the two ends. Germline CDR1 is MNHEY and CDR2 is SVGAGI. For the CDR3, the DNA is TGTGCCAGCAATGGACAGCTTAATTCACCCCTCCACTTT. This codes for CASNGQLNSPLHF.